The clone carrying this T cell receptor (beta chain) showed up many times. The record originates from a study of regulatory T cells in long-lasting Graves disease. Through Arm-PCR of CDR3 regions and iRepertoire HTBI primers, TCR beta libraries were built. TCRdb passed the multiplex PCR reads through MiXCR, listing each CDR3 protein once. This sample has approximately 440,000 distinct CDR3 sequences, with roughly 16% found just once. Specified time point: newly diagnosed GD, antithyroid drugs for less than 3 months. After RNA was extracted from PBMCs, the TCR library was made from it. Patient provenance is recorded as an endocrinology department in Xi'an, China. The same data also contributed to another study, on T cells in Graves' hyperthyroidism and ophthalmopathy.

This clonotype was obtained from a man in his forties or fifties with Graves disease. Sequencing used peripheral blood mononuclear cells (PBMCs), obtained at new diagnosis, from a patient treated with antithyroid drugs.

As DNA, the CDR3 is TGTGCCAGCAGCCGTATGATCGGGGGGCGGCTTGGCTACACCTTC. Its translation: CASSRMIGGRLGYTF. The chain has TRBV7-6 and TRBJ1-2, with a tentative D call TRBD1 (6 bases). The CDR3 has 15 residues. Trimming removed 5 bases from V and 7 bases from J, with 20 bases in between. CDR1 and CDR2 (germline): SGHVS, FNYEAQ.